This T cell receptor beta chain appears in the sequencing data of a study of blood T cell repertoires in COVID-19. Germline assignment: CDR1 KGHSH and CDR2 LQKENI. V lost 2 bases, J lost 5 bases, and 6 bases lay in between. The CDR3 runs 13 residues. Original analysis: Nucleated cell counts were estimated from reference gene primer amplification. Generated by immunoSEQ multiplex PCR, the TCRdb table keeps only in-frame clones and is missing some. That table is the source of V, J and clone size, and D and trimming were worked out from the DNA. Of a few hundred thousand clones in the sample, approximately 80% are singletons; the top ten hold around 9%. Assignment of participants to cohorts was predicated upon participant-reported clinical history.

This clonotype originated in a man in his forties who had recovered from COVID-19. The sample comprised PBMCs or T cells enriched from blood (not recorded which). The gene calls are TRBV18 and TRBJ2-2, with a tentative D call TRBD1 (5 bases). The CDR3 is CASSPRGTGELFF. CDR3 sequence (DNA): TGTGCCAGCTCACCAAGGGGAACCGGGGAGCTGTTTTTT.